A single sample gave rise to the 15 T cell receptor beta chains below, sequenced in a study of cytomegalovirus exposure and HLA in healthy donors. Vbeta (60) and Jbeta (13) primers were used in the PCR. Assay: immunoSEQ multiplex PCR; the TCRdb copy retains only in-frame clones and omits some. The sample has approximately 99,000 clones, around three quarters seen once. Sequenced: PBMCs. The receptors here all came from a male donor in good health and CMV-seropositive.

CDR3 sequence: CASALGSSYEQYF. The CDR3, as DNA: TGTGCTAGTGCCTTAGGGAGCAGTTACGAGCAGTACTTC. The V call is TRBV12-5, the J call TRBJ2-7, with D possibly matching TRBD2 (5 bases). The length of the CDR3 is 13 residues. Germline V gene lookup returns CDR1 LGHNT and CDR2 FRNRAP. The germline V and J ends were trimmed by 7 bases and 4 bases, with 14 bases remaining between them.

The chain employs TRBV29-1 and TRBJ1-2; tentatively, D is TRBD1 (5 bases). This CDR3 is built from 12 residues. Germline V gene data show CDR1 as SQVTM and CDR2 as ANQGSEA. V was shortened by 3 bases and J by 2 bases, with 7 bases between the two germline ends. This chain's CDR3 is CSVEDTNYGYTF. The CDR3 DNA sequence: TGCAGCGTTGAGGACACCAACTATGGCTACACCTTC.

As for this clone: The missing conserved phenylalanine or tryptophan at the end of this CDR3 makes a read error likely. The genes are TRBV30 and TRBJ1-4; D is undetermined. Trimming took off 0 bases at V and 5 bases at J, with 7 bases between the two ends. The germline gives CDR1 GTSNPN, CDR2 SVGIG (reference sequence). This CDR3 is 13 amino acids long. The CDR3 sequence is CAWSVIENEKLFL. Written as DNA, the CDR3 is TGTGCCTGGAGTGTAATAGAAAATGAAAAACTGTTTTTG.

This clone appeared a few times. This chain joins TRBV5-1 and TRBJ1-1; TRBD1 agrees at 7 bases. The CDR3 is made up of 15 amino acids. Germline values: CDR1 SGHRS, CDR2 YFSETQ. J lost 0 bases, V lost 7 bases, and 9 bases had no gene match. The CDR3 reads CASATQGGMNTEAFF. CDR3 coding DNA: TGCGCCAGCGCCACCCAGGGGGGCATGAACACTGAAGCTTTCTTT. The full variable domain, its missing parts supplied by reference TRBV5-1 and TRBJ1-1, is KAGVTQTPRYLIKTRGQQVTLSCSPISGHRSVSWYQQTPGQGLQFLFEYFSETQRNKGNFPGRFSGRQFSNSRSEMNVSTLELGDSALYLCASATQGGMNTEAFFGQGTRLTVV.

For the CDR3, the DNA is TGTGCTAGTGGTTTGGTAGTACAGGCCATACCCACCGGGGAGCTGTTTTTT. Its translation: CASGLVVQAIPTGELFF. The V gene is TRBV12-5, the J gene TRBJ2-2; tentatively, D is TRBD1 (5 bases). Germline V CDR1 and CDR2: LGHNT, FRNRAP. The ends were cut back, 0 bases at V and 4 bases at J, with 15 bases in the middle. The CDR3 runs 17 residues.

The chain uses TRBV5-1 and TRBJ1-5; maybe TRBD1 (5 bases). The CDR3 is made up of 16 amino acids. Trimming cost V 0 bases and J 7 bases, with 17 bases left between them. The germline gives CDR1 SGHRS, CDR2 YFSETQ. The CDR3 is CASSLVGGGAGQPQHF. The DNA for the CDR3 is TGCGCCAGCAGCTTGGTTGGGGGAGGGGCTGGACAGCCCCAGCATTTT.

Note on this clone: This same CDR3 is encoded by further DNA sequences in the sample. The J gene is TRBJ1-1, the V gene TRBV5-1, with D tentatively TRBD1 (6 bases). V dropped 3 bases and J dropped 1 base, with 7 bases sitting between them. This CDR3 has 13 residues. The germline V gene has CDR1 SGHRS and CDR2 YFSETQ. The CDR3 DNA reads TGCGCCAGCAGCTCGGGACAGAACACTGAAGCTTTCTTT. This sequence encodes CASSSGQNTEAFF.

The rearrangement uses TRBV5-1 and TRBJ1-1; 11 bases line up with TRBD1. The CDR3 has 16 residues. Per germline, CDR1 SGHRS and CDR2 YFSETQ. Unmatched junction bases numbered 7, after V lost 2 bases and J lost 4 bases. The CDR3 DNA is TGCGCCAGCAGCTTAGGGACAGGGGGTGCGGCCACTGAAGCTTTCTTT. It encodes CASSLGTGGAATEAFF.

CDR3 in DNA: TGCGCCAGCAGCCAAGCCCACAGGGACGAGCAGTACTTC. Protein sequence: CASSQAHRDEQYF. The V call is TRBV4-1, the J call TRBJ2-7; TRBD1 might be the D (6 bases). The V and J ends lost 1 base and 5 bases respectively, with 9 bases between them. Germline CDR1 MGHRA, CDR2 YSYEKL. This CDR3 comprises 13 residues.

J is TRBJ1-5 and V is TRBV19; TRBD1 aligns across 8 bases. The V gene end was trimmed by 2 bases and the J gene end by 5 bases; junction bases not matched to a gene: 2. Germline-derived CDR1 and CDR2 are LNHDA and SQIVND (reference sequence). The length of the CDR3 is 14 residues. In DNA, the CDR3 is TGTGCCAGTAGTATAACCAGGGGGCATCAGCCCCAGCATTTT. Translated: CASSITRGHQPQHF.

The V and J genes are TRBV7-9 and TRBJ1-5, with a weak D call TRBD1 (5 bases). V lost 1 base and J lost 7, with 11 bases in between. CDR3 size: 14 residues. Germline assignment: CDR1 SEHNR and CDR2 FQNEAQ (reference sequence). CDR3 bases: TGTGCCAGCAGCTTAGGGGGGGGAGGGCAGCCCCAGCATTTT. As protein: CASSLGGGGQPQHF.

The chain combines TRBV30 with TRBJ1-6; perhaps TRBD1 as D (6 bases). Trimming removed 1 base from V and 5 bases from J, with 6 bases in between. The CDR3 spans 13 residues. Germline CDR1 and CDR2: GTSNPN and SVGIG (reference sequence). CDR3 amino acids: CAWSGTDNSPLHF. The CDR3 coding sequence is TGTGCCTGGAGTGGGACAGATAATTCACCCCTCCACTTT.

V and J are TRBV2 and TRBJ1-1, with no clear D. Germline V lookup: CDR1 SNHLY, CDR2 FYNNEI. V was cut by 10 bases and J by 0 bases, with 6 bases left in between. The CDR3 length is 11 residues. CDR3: CATYMNTEAFF. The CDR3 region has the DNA TGTGCCACTTACATGAACACTGAAGCTTTCTTT. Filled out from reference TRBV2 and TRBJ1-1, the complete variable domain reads EPEVTQTPSHQVTQMGQEVILRCVPISNHLYFYWYRQILGQKVEFLVSFYNNEISEKSEIFDDQFSVERPDGSNFTLKIRSTKLEDSAMYFCATYMNTEAFFGQGTRLTVV.

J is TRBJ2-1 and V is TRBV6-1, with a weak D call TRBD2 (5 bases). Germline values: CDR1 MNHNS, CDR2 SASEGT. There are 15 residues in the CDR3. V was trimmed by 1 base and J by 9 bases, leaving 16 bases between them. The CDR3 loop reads CASSEGTPLVAEQFF. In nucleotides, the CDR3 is TGTGCCAGCAGTGAAGGGACTCCCTTAGTGGCTGAGCAGTTCTTC.

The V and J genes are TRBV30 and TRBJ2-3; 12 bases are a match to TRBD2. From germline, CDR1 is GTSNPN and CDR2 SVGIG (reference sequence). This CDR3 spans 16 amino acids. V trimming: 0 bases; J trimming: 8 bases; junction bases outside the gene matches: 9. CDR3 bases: TGTGCCTGGAGTGTCGATCTAGCGGGGGGGCCTAGTACGCAGTATTTT. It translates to CAWSVDLAGGPSTQYF.